This TCR beta chain comes out of a study of blood T cell repertoires in COVID-19. Original processing methods: The authors estimated nucleated cell counts from reference gene primer amplification. TCRdb keeps only in-frame clones here, not all; method: immunoSEQ multiplex PCR. For V, J and clone size, that table is used; D and trimming come from the DNA. The table records 150,000 to 170,000 clones, roughly 83% of them present only once. This CDR3 comprises 16 residues. Trimming removed 6 bases from V and 3 bases from J; junction bases left unmatched: 8. CDR1 and CDR2 from the germline V gene are MNHNY and SVGAGI (reference sequence).

The sequenced material came from peripheral blood. The J gene is TRBJ1-1, the V gene TRBV6-6; TRBD1 agrees at 12 bases. The sequence derives from a woman aged 60-75 years with COVID-19, enrolled during active disease. The CDR3 DNA follows: TGTGCCAGCAGAGAGGGACAGGGGGCCAGATACACTGAAGCTTTCTTT. It encodes CASREGQGARYTEAFF.